The clone carrying this T cell receptor (beta chain) was found a few times. Its specificity is not known. The data derive from a study of T cell repertoires in cytomegalovirus infection. In the study overall: Matching HLA type and CMV infection were both indicated by public TCR beta signatures.

TCRdb re-called the reads with MiXCR, one entry per CDR3 protein. The data contain about half a million distinct CDR3 sequences, 30% to 35% of them singletons. Germline V gene data show CDR1 as MNHEY and CDR2 as SVGEGT. With 5 bases clipped from V and 7 bases from J, the junction kept 4 bases outside the gene matches. The length of the CDR3 is 13 residues. The receptor's source is a human donor in good health (CMV status not recorded). Some clones in this sample may be carry-over from other donors' samples. The sequencing used cultured PBMCs, collected from culture after CMV antigen stimulation. The chain has TRBV6-2 or TRBV6-3 and TRBJ2-1, with TRBD2 matching over 8 bases. The chain's CDR3 is CASSLRGGNEQFF. CDR3 DNA: TGTGCCAGCAGTCTACGGGGGGGAAATGAGCAGTTCTTC.